Below, 28 T cell receptor beta chains from the same sample are listed, as sequenced in a study of control samples from healthy donors and cancer patients (dated by TCRdb to the early 2020s). The method was the immunoSEQ multiplex PCR assay. TCRdb holds this immuneACCESS table with in-frame rearrangements only. Some clones are missing; in checked studies, unresolved V genes explain under half, and the rest has no known cause. In all, the sample holds about 190,000 clones, and around 90% of those were seen once. The top ten clones comprise about 2% of the sample. The sample consisted of blood. The receptor set was obtained from a man aged 25-40 years in good health.

The sample holds one count of this clone. The chain combines TRBV30 with TRBJ1-6, with no clear D. Germline V gene data show CDR1 as GTSNPN and CDR2 as SVGIG (reference sequence). CDR3 length: 13 amino acids. The ends were cut back, 2 bases at V and 14 bases at J, with 16 bases in the middle. The CDR3 loop is CAWSSGRSESLHF. In nucleotides, the CDR3 is TGTGCCTGGAGTTCAGGACGGTCGGAATCCCTCCACTTT.

The chain is built from TRBV9 and TRBJ2-1; 12 bases are a match to TRBD2. Germline assignment: CDR1 SGDLS and CDR2 YYNGEE. This CDR3 region has 18 residues. Germline trimming cut 2 bases from V and 0 bases from J; bases unmatched to any gene: 6. The CDR3 DNA is TGTGCCAGCAGCGTTAGGACTAGCGGGACCAGCTCCTACAATGAGCAGTTCTTC. Amino acid sequence: CASSVRTSGTSSYNEQFF.

The gene calls are TRBV6-6 and TRBJ2-3; no firm D call. Germline CDR1 and CDR2: MNHNY and SVGAGI (reference sequence). This CDR3 has 12 residues. The V and J ends lost 5 bases and 4 bases respectively, with 7 bases between them. CDR3 nucleotide sequence: TGTGCCAGCAGTCCTTTAGCAGATACGCAGTATTTT. Encoded protein: CASSPLADTQYF.

This chain links TRBV7-8 with TRBJ2-5; no clear D. V was clipped by 3 bases and J by 2 bases, with 10 bases between them. Germline V CDR1 and CDR2: SGHVS, FQNEAQ. The CDR3 loop spans 14 amino acids. The CDR3 DNA reads TGTGCCAGCAGCTTTCGGCGGAAACAAGAGACCCAGTACTTC. This translates into CASSFRRKQETQYF.

The genes are TRBV7-2 and TRBJ1-6; 8 bases match TRBD1. Germline CDR1 and CDR2: SGHTA and FQGNSA. Germline trimming cut 0 bases from V and 8 bases from J; bases unmatched to any gene: 9. The CDR3 consists of 17 residues. The CDR3 DNA reads TGTGCCAGCAGCTTAGCACCAGGACAGGGTGGGCATTCACCCCTCCACTTT. Translating gives CASSLAPGQGGHSPLHF.

The rearrangement joins TRBV5-1 to TRBJ2-1; D remains ambiguous. The CDR3 extends over 13 amino acids. The V and J ends lost 0 bases and 5 bases respectively, with 6 bases between them. Germline V lookup: CDR1 SGHRS, CDR2 YFSETQ. The CDR3: CASSLEVDNEQFF. As DNA, the CDR3 is TGCGCCAGCAGCTTGGAGGTAGACAATGAGCAGTTCTTC.

V is TRBV6-1 and J is TRBJ2-7, with 10 bases identical to TRBD2. CDR1 is MNHNS and CDR2 is SASEGT in the germline V gene. The CDR3 has 16 residues. The junction had 7 bases not matched to a gene; V was cut back by 2 bases and J by 3 bases. The CDR3 sequence: CASSEIGLAAFYEQYF. The CDR3 DNA sequence: TGTGCCAGCAGTGAAATAGGACTAGCGGCCTTCTACGAGCAGTACTTC.

This clone was seen only a few times. The rearrangement joins TRBV7-9 to TRBJ2-2; D possibly corresponds to TRBD2 (5 bases). Germline CDR1 and CDR2: SEHNR and FQNEAQ (reference sequence). CDR3 length equals 13 residues. The V end lost 6 bases, the J end lost 6 bases, and 11 bases lay between the germline ends. The CDR3 nucleotides are TGTGCCAGCAGTAGCGAGTTTTCCGGGGAGCTGTTTTTT. Amino acid sequence: CASSSEFSGELFF.

V usage is TRBV4-2 and J usage is TRBJ2-1, with TRBD2 identical over 7 bases. The CDR3 covers 17 residues. In germline, CDR1 is LGHNA, CDR2 YNFKEQ. J gave up 0 bases and V 0 bases, and 5 bases lay outside the gene matches. The CDR3 is CASSQDPAGSSYNEQFF. The CDR3, as DNA: TGTGCCAGCAGCCAAGATCCAGCGGGGAGCTCCTACAATGAGCAGTTCTTC.

The rearrangement links TRBV3-1 (or the pseudogene TRBV3-2) to TRBJ2-3, with a tentative D call TRBD1 (6 bases). V lost 0 bases and J 5 bases, leaving 6 bases between the germline ends. Germline V gene lookup returns CDR1 LGHDT and CDR2 YNNKEL (reference sequence). This CDR3 has 13 residues. The CDR3 loop reads CASSQEQGDTQYF. The CDR3 nucleotides are TGTGCCAGCAGCCAAGAACAGGGAGATACGCAGTATTTT.

The chain carries TRBV30 and TRBJ1-5, with TRBD1 matching 7 bases. Germline CDR1 and CDR2: GTSNPN and SVGIG (reference sequence). The CDR3 has 15 residues. The J segment lost 0 bases and the V segment lost 4 bases, leaving 6 bases of the junction unmatched. CDR3 nucleotide sequence: TGTGCCTGGAACAGGGGCCGAGTTAGCAATCAGCCCCAGCATTTT. Protein product: CAWNRGRVSNQPQHF. Full variable domain (rest looked up from reference TRBV30 and TRBJ1-5): SQTIHQWPATLVQPVGSPLSLECTVEGTSNPNLYWYRQAAGRGLQLLFYSVGIGQISSEVPQNLSASRPQDRQFILSSKKLLLSDSGFYLCAWNRGRVSNQPQHFGDGTRLSIL.

CDR3 DNA sequence: TGTGCCAGCAGCTATAACTCGGACAGGGTGAGCGATGAGCAGTTCTTC. Translation: CASSYNSDRVSDEQFF. This chain connects TRBV11-2 to TRBJ2-1; 8 nucleotides agree with TRBD1. Germline V gene lookup returns CDR1 SGHAT and CDR2 FQNNGV. This CDR3 has 16 amino acids. V gave up 4 bases and J gave up 8 bases; unmatched junction bases: 13.

The V call is TRBV6-5, the J call TRBJ1-2; D perhaps matches TRBD1 (6 bases). The length of the CDR3 is 15 residues. From germline, CDR1 is MNHEY and CDR2 SVGAGI. The V and J ends lost 5 bases and 6 bases respectively, with 19 bases between them. Here the CDR3 reads CASSPVGGAVDGYTF. The CDR3 DNA reads TGTGCCAGCAGTCCCGTGGGGGGGGCGGTAGATGGCTACACCTTC.

This chain uses TRBV5-1 with TRBJ1-4, with TRBD1 matching over 7 bases. J was trimmed by 0 bases and V by 0 bases; bases with no gene match: 2. The CDR3 contains 16 residues. The germline CDR1 and CDR2 sequences are SGHRS and YFSETQ. The CDR3 coding sequence is TGCGCCAGCAGCTTGGGGACAGGCGCAACTAATGAAAAACTGTTTTTT. This translates into CASSLGTGATNEKLFF.

The rearrangement links TRBV6-5 to TRBJ1-4, with 8 bases aligning to TRBD1. Per the germline V gene, CDR1 is MNHEY and CDR2 is SVGAGI. This CDR3 contains 14 residues. Losses at the gene ends were 2 bases for V and 7 bases for J; bases not matched to a gene: 3. CDR3 sequence reads: CASSYRTGPEKLFF. DNA of the CDR3: TGTGCCAGCAGTTACAGGACAGGGCCTGAAAAACTGTTTTTT.

V usage is TRBV9 and J usage is TRBJ1-2; D unresolved. Trimming took off 0 bases at V and 0 bases at J, with 9 bases between the two ends. Germline V lookup: CDR1 SGDLS, CDR2 YYNGEE. The CDR3 has 15 amino acids. The CDR3: CASSVEGQANYGYTF. The CDR3 DNA follows: TGTGCCAGCAGCGTAGAAGGGCAGGCTAACTATGGCTACACCTTC.

A remark on this clone: Other nucleotide sequences in the sample specify the same CDR3. The V gene is TRBV5-5, the J gene TRBJ1-4, with D uncertain. This CDR3 comprises 14 residues. Trimming stripped 4 bases from V and 6 bases from J, with 13 bases between. Germline-derived CDR1 and CDR2 are SGHKS and YYEKEE (reference sequence). CDR3 sequence: CASSTGPRDEKLFF. DNA for the CDR3: TGTGCCAGCAGCACCGGGCCCAGAGATGAAAAACTGTTTTTT.

The J gene is TRBJ1-6, the V gene TRBV12-3 or TRBV12-4; TRBD1 matches 7 bases. After removal of 6 bases from V and 10 bases from J, the junction contained 6 bases not matched to a gene. CDR3 length: 13 amino acids. The CDR3 loop is CASRGTAGSPLHF. The CDR3 DNA reads as TGTGCCAGCAGGGGGACAGCGGGATCACCCCTCCACTTT.

This chain uses TRBV5-4 with TRBJ1-2; 7 bases align to TRBD1. There are 17 residues in the CDR3. Germline V CDR1 and CDR2: SGHNT, YYREEE (reference sequence). Trimming at V came to 3 bases and at J to 0 bases, leaving 11 bases not matched to a gene. CDR3 amino acids: CASSSAGKGASNYGYTF. CDR3 nucleotide sequence: TGTGCCAGCAGCTCGGCGGGTAAGGGGGCCTCTAACTATGGCTACACCTTC.

The V call is TRBV30, the J call TRBJ1-1; D is ambiguous. The CDR3 runs to 12 residues. Trimming shortened V by 0 bases and J by 5 bases, and 7 bases separated the two germline ends. Germline V lookup: CDR1 GTSNPN, CDR2 SVGIG (reference sequence). CDR3 DNA: TGTGCCTGGAGTGTACCTGGGACTGAAGCTTTCTTT. Amino acids: CAWSVPGTEAFF.

The rearrangement joins TRBV5-1 to TRBJ2-7, with D unresolved. This CDR3 has 15 residues. CDR1 SGHRS and CDR2 YFSETQ come from the germline V gene. Trimming left V 0 bases short and J 7 bases short, with 17 bases between. CDR3 nucleotide sequence: TGCGCCAGCAGCTTGGCCCAGACTCCTACGAGGGAGCAGTACTTC. Translating gives CASSLAQTPTREQYF.

The chain carries TRBV2 and TRBJ2-7; TRBD2 matches at 14 bases. CDR3 size: 16 residues. The J segment lost 2 bases and the V segment lost 7 bases, leaving 7 bases of the junction unmatched. CDR1 is SNHLY and CDR2 is FYNNEI in the germline V gene. The CDR3 here is CASNRLAGGTPYEQYF. In DNA, the CDR3 is TGTGCCAGCAATAGACTAGCGGGGGGGACTCCCTACGAGCAGTACTTC.

The V gene is TRBV7-6, the J gene TRBJ1-1; 7 bases are a match to TRBD1. CDR3 length: 16 residues. V shed 3 bases and J 5 bases; nucleotides not matched to a gene: 12. Looked up from germline, CDR1 is SGHVS and CDR2 is FNYEAQ. Here the CDR3 reads CASSFDKRQGFTEAFF. DNA of the CDR3: TGTGCCAGCAGCTTCGACAAGCGACAGGGTTTTACTGAAGCTTTCTTT.

J is TRBJ2-1 and V is TRBV3-1 (or the pseudogene TRBV3-2); no firm D call. This CDR3 is 13 amino acids long. The V end lost 5 bases, the J end lost 8 bases, and 13 bases lay between the germline ends. The V gene's germline CDR1 is LGHDT and CDR2 YNNKEL (reference sequence). CDR3 in amino acids: CASSFRRTDEQFF. The CDR3 DNA reads TGTGCCAGCAGCTTCCGTCGGACGGATGAGCAGTTCTTC.

This chain connects TRBV19 to TRBJ2-3; D possibly corresponds to TRBD1 (5 bases). Trimming left V 1 base short and J 9 bases short, with 11 bases between. The CDR3 has 13 amino acids. The V gene's germline CDR1 is LNHDA and CDR2 SQIVND (reference sequence). The CDR3 here is CASSIVTVDTQYF. The CDR3 coding sequence is TGTGCCAGTAGTATAGTGACAGTAGACACGCAGTATTTT.

This clone was observed a single time. The chain is built from TRBV2 and TRBJ2-7, with 10 nucleotides matching TRBD2. Germline values: CDR1 SNHLY, CDR2 FYNNEI. The CDR3 covers 16 residues. V was pared by 6 bases and J by 3 bases, with 11 bases of the junction left unmatched. The CDR3 bases are TGTGCCAGCAGCAGCCATAGCGGGGGGACGAGCTACGAGCAGTACTTC. It codes for CASSSHSGGTSYEQYF.

This chain links TRBV5-1 with TRBJ2-1; 8 bases align to TRBD2. J was trimmed by 7 bases and V by 2 bases; bases with no gene match: 11. Germline V CDR1 and CDR2: SGHRS, YFSETQ. This CDR3 spans 16 amino acids. Here the CDR3 reads CASSLTAGAMINEQFF. Here the CDR3 DNA reads TGCGCCAGCAGCTTAACAGCGGGGGCGATGATTAATGAGCAGTTCTTC.

The genes are TRBV5-1 and TRBJ1-1; possible D gene TRBD1, 5 bases. Germline-derived CDR1 and CDR2 are SGHRS and YFSETQ. The length of the CDR3 is 15 residues. The V end lost 5 bases, the J end lost 3 bases, and 17 bases lay between the germline ends. This chain's CDR3 is CASSQSRGRDTEAFF. CDR3 DNA: TGCGCCAGCAGTCAATCGAGGGGAAGGGACACTGAAGCTTTCTTT.